Listed here are 31 T cell receptor beta chains from one sample, sequenced in a study of blood T cell repertoires in COVID-19 (TCRdb year 2020). Library preparation was by the immunoSEQ multiplex PCR assay. TCRdb limited this immuneACCESS table to in-frame rearrangements with V and J called. A share of clones is missing; checked studies link under half to unresolved V genes, and the rest is unexplained. The table for this sample lists 30,000 to 50,000 clones; about 80% of them were counted only once. 30% to 40% of the sample rests with the top ten. Sequenced input: peripheral blood. The receptors were sampled from a man of 80 years or more with active or convalescent COVID-19.

The V and J genes are TRBV28 and TRBJ2-3, with D maybe TRBD1 (6 bases). This CDR3 spans 15 amino acids. Trimming took off 4 bases at V and 2 bases at J, with 13 bases between the two ends. CDR1 and CDR2 (germline): MDHEN, SYDVKM. In DNA form, the CDR3 reads TGTGCCAGCAGTTCCCAGGGGCCACCCACAGATACGCAGTATTTT. This gives the protein CASSSQGPPTDTQYF.

This rearrangement joins TRBV28 to TRBJ1-2; 10 bases match TRBD1. The CDR3 is made up of 16 amino acids. Germline V lookup: CDR1 MDHEN, CDR2 SYDVKM. Trimming at V came to 1 base and at J to 1 base, leaving 3 bases not matched to a gene. The CDR3 here is CASSLLGDRGNYGYTF. The CDR3 region has the DNA TGTGCCAGCAGTTTATTGGGGGACAGGGGTAACTATGGCTACACCTTC.

The chain couples TRBV4-3 to TRBJ2-2, with D perhaps TRBD2 (6 bases). From germline, CDR1 is LGHNA and CDR2 YSLEER. This CDR3 region has 17 residues. Trimming took off 0 bases at V and 5 bases at J, with 16 bases between the two ends. The DNA of the CDR3 is TGCGCCAGCAGCCAAGATGTAGCTGGGGCGGGGACCGGGGAGCTGTTTTTT. Protein product: CASSQDVAGAGTGELFF.

The chain carries TRBV29-1 and TRBJ1-1, with a possible D match to TRBD1 (6 bases). This CDR3 has 13 residues. Trimming removed 6 bases at V and 5 bases at J, with 16 bases between. Germline lookup yields CDR1 SQVTM and CDR2 ANQGSEA. The CDR3 DNA follows: TGCAGCGTGCGGCAGGGGTATACGACTGAAGCTTTCTTT. This encodes CSVRQGYTTEAFF.

The chain carries TRBV19 and TRBJ2-3, with TRBD2 matching 7 bases. Per germline, CDR1 LNHDA and CDR2 SQIVND (reference sequence). J lost 4 bases, V lost 5 bases, and 3 bases had no gene match. This CDR3 spans 13 amino acids. CDR3 DNA: TGTGCCAGTAGTTTGGGAGGGGCAGATACGCAGTATTTT. Residues: CASSLGGADTQYF.

Comment on this clone: Other DNA variants within this sample encode the same CDR3. The V gene is TRBV9, the J gene TRBJ2-1, with 12 bases that match TRBD2. With 3 bases clipped from V and 8 bases from J, the junction kept 3 bases outside the gene matches. Germline CDR1 and CDR2: SGDLS and YYNGEE. The CDR3 is 14 residues long. CDR3 amino acids: CASSGTSGKDEQFF. The CDR3 DNA reads as TGTGCCAGCAGCGGGACTAGCGGGAAGGATGAGCAGTTCTTC.

The chain has TRBV3-1 (or the pseudogene TRBV3-2) and TRBJ1-2, with 11 bases fitting TRBD1. This CDR3 is built from 16 residues. The germline V gene has CDR1 LGHDT and CDR2 YNNKEL (reference sequence). V dropped 0 bases and J dropped 4; count of bases not matched to a gene: 4. For the CDR3, the DNA is TGTGCCAGCAGCCAAGATTGGACAGGGGGCAGCTATGGCTACACCTTC. This translates into CASSQDWTGGSYGYTF.

The V call is TRBV6-6, the J call TRBJ2-3; TRBD1 might be the D (5 bases). In germline, CDR1 is MNHNY, CDR2 SVGAGI (reference sequence). V was shortened by 2 bases and J by 2 bases, with 8 bases between the two germline ends. The CDR3 runs to 14 residues. Written as DNA, the CDR3 is TGTGCCAGCAGTTACATAGGGGCCACAGATACGCAGTATTTT. It yields the protein CASSYIGATDTQYF.

This clone was recorded only once. The V call is TRBV5-1, the J call TRBJ2-5; 7 positions match TRBD2. V gave up 6 bases and J gave up 1 base; unmatched junction bases: 9. This CDR3 is built from 15 residues. Germline V gene lookup returns CDR1 SGHRS and CDR2 YFSETQ. The CDR3 DNA reads as TGCGCCAGCACCCCCTCGGGGGGTTCCCAAGAGACCCAGTACTTC. Its translation is CASTPSGGSQETQYF. Looking up the rest from reference TRBV5-1 and TRBJ2-5 gives the full variable domain: KAGVTQTPRYLIKTRGQQVTLSCSPISGHRSVSWYQQTPGQGLQFLFEYFSETQRNKGNFPGRFSGRQFSNSRSEMNVSTLELGDSALYLCASTPSGGSQETQYFGPGTRLLVL.

The V and J genes are TRBV6-5 and TRBJ1-2; perhaps TRBD1 as D (5 bases). There are 11 residues in the CDR3. From germline, CDR1 is MNHEY and CDR2 SVGAGI. Trimming took off 6 bases at V and 4 bases at J, with 6 bases between the two ends. The CDR3 sequence is CASRGPYGYTF. CDR3 nucleotide sequence: TGTGCCAGCAGGGGGCCCTATGGCTACACCTTC.

This chain links TRBV5-1 with TRBJ2-1, with TRBD1 matching 9 bases. CDR1 is SGHRS, CDR2 YFSETQ, per germline. The CDR3 covers 15 residues. The J segment lost 6 bases and the V segment lost 9 bases, leaving 13 bases of the junction unmatched. The chain's CDR3 is CATGTGTGHVNEQFF. The CDR3 region has the DNA TGCGCCACCGGGACCGGGACAGGGCATGTCAATGAGCAGTTCTTC. Full variable domain (rest looked up from reference TRBV5-1 and TRBJ2-1): KAGVTQTPRYLIKTRGQQVTLSCSPISGHRSVSWYQQTPGQGLQFLFEYFSETQRNKGNFPGRFSGRQFSNSRSEMNVSTLELGDSALYLCATGTGTGHVNEQFFGPGTRLTVL.

This clone has a single count. The V call is TRBV28, the J call TRBJ1-5; the D is unclear. Germline V gene lookup returns CDR1 MDHEN and CDR2 SYDVKM. The CDR3 consists of 14 residues. Trimming removed 4 bases from V and 1 base from J, with 8 bases in between. The CDR3: CASSSGFSNQPQHF. Written as DNA, the CDR3 is TGTGCCAGCAGTTCGGGTTTCAGCAATCAGCCCCAGCATTTT.

This chain joins TRBV5-1 and TRBJ2-5; the D gene is possibly TRBD1 (6 bases). The V gene's germline CDR1 is SGHRS and CDR2 YFSETQ. V dropped 4 bases and J dropped 1 base, with 14 bases sitting between them. CDR3 size: 15 residues. CDR3 DNA sequence: TGCGCCAGCAGCCCCTTAGGACAGCTCCAAGAGACCCAGTACTTC. Translation gives CASSPLGQLQETQYF.

V usage is TRBV7-2 and J usage is TRBJ1-6; no definite D call. Germline loops: CDR1 SGHTA, CDR2 FQGNSA. Trimming left V 5 bases short and J 0 bases short, with 8 bases between. This CDR3 has 15 amino acids. This CDR3 reads CASSTKSSYNSPLHF. CDR3 nucleotides: TGTGCCAGCAGCACGAAGAGCTCCTATAATTCACCCCTCCACTTT.

The CDR3 DNA is TGCAGCGTTCAACGGTTCGGGGGTCGTGCGGGCTACACCTTC. This gives the protein CSVQRFGGRAGYTF. This chain joins TRBV29-1 and TRBJ1-2; a possible D gene is TRBD1 (5 bases). The germline CDR1 and CDR2 sequences are SQVTM and ANQGSEA. V was clipped by 5 bases and J by 8 bases, with 21 bases between them. The CDR3 runs to 14 residues.

V is TRBV7-2 and J is TRBJ2-3; possible D gene TRBD2, 6 bases. The CDR3 totals 16 residues. The V gene lost 2 bases and the J gene lost 2 bases, with 14 bases spanning the gap. Germline V gives CDR1 SGHTA, CDR2 FQGNSA. The CDR3 region has the DNA TGTGCCAGCAGCTTACTGGGTGGGGGACTCACAGATACGCAGTATTTT. Its protein product is CASSLLGGGLTDTQYF.

The chain uses TRBV2 and TRBJ2-1, with unresolved D. Per the germline V gene, CDR1 is SNHLY and CDR2 is FYNNEI. V lost 6 bases to trimming and J lost 4 bases, with 10 bases between them. CDR3 length equals 13 residues. The CDR3 protein is CASRETQYNEQFF. The CDR3 coding sequence is TGTGCCAGCAGAGAAACACAATACAATGAGCAGTTCTTC.

The gene calls are TRBV28 and TRBJ1-6; 8 nucleotides agree with TRBD1. CDR1 is MDHEN and CDR2 is SYDVKM in the germline V gene. The junction had 10 bases not matched to a gene; V was cut back by 7 bases and J by 2 bases. The CDR3 runs to 17 residues. CDR3 DNA: TGTGCCAGCACCCCCGGACAGGGCTTCGCCTATAATTCACCCCTCCACTTT. Its translation is CASTPGQGFAYNSPLHF. Combining the CDR3 with reference TRBV28 and TRBJ1-6 gives the whole variable domain DVKVTQSSRYLVKRTGEKVFLECVQDMDHENMFWYRQDPGLGLRLIYFSYDVKMKEKGDIPEGYSVSREKKERFSLILESASTNQTSMYLCASTPGQGFAYNSPLHFGNGTRLTVT.

The V and J genes are TRBV11-2 and TRBJ2-5; weak D call: TRBD2 (6 bases). The germline V gene has CDR1 SGHAT and CDR2 FQNNGV. Trimming took 2 bases from V and 1 from J, leaving 8 bases between them. The CDR3 loop spans 14 amino acids. In nucleotides, the CDR3 is TGTGCCAGCAGCTTACTCGGGAGCCAAGAGACCCAGTACTTC. As protein: CASSLLGSQETQYF. Full variable domain (rest looked up from reference TRBV11-2 and TRBJ2-5): EAGVAQSPRYKIIEKRQSVAFWCNPISGHATLYWYQQILGQGPKLLIQFQNNGVVDDSQLPKDRFSAERLKGVDSTLKIQPAKLEDSAVYLCASSLLGSQETQYFGPGTRLLVL.

The gene calls are TRBV19 and TRBJ1-6, with TRBD1 identical over 8 bases. CDR1 is LNHDA, CDR2 SQIVND, per germline (reference sequence). Trimming took 6 bases from V and 6 from J; bases not matched to a gene: 7. The CDR3 has 15 amino acids. CDR3 in amino acids: CASSTRTGSNSPLHF. CDR3 sequence (DNA): TGTGCCAGTAGCACCAGGACAGGGTCTAATTCACCCCTCCACTTT. The complete variable domain, with remaining parts taken from reference TRBV19 and TRBJ1-6, reads DGGITQSPKYLFRKEGQNVTLSCEQNLNHDAMYWYRQDPGQGLRLIYYSQIVNDFQKGDIAEGYSVSREKKESFPLTVTSAQKNPTAFYLCASSTRTGSNSPLHFGNGTRLTVT.

The gene calls are TRBV30 and TRBJ2-3; tentatively, D is TRBD1 (6 bases). The germline V gene has CDR1 GTSNPN and CDR2 SVGIG (reference sequence). CDR3 length: 13 amino acids. The V end lost 3 bases, the J end lost 1 base, and 8 bases lay between the germline ends. CDR3 sequence: CAWSEGGTDTQYF. Written as DNA, the CDR3 is TGTGCCTGGAGCGAGGGGGGCACAGATACGCAGTATTTT.

The sample holds a few counts of this clone. V usage is TRBV5-1 and J usage is TRBJ2-7; weak D call: TRBD2 (6 bases). CDR1 and CDR2 from the germline V gene are SGHRS and YFSETQ. V lost 4 bases and J 4 bases, leaving 15 bases between the germline ends. CDR3 length: 14 residues. The chain's CDR3 is CASSPTAGSYEQYF. In DNA form, the CDR3 reads TGCGCCAGCAGCCCGACAGCGGGCTCTTACGAGCAGTACTTC.

This sequence joins TRBV7-9 and TRBJ1-2; D is undetermined. The CDR3 covers 14 residues. The ends were cut back, 0 bases at V and 9 bases at J, with 14 bases in the middle. Germline CDR1 reads SEHNR; CDR2 reads FQNEAQ (reference sequence). The CDR3 spells CASSLATLGSSYTF. The CDR3 nucleotides are TGTGCCAGCAGCTTAGCGACACTCGGAAGTAGCTACACCTTC. Full variable domain (missing parts from reference TRBV7-9 and TRBJ1-2): DTGVSQNPRHKITKRGQNVTFRCDPISEHNRLYWYRQTLGQGPEFLTYFQNEAQLEKSRLLSDRFSAERPKGSFSTLEIQRTEQGDSAMYLCASSLATLGSSYTFGSGTRLTVV.

CDR3 nucleotide sequence: TGCGCCAGCAGCTTGGTTTCGGGGAACTACAATGAGCAGTTCTTC. This translates into CASSLVSGNYNEQFF. V gene TRBV5-1 combines with J gene TRBJ2-1, with D perhaps TRBD2 (5 bases). Germline loops: CDR1 SGHRS, CDR2 YFSETQ. CDR3 length: 15 amino acids. Trimming removed 0 bases from V and 3 bases from J, with 10 bases in between.

This clone was seen more than once but under ten times. This chain uses TRBV11-2 with TRBJ2-7; 8 nucleotides line up with TRBD2. Trimming at V came to 4 bases and at J to 4 bases, leaving 3 bases not matched to a gene. The CDR3 contains 13 residues. Looked up from germline, CDR1 is SGHAT and CDR2 is FQNNGV. In nucleotides, the CDR3 is TGTGCCAGCAGCTACGGGGGGGCGTACGAGCAGTACTTC. Its translation: CASSYGGAYEQYF.

The chain uses TRBV9 and TRBJ1-2; tentative D call: TRBD1 (5 bases). This CDR3 has 15 amino acids. From germline, CDR1 is SGDLS and CDR2 YYNGEE. V was cut by 4 bases and J by 8 bases, with 21 bases left in between. In DNA, the CDR3 is TGTGCCAGCAGCCCCTCCTCGGGGGGAGGCGCGGGCTACACCTTC. It codes for CASSPSSGGGAGYTF.

This rearrangement joins TRBV5-1 to TRBJ1-1, with TRBD1 matching over 8 bases. Germline V gene sequence: CDR1 SGHRS, CDR2 YFSETQ. The V gene end was trimmed by 4 bases and the J gene end by 1 base; junction bases not matched to a gene: 6. The length of the CDR3 is 15 residues. The chain's CDR3 is CASSVFGTGNTEAFF. The CDR3, as DNA: TGCGCCAGCAGCGTTTTCGGGACAGGGAACACTGAAGCTTTCTTT.

V gene TRBV28 combines with J gene TRBJ2-6; weak D call: TRBD1 (5 bases). Per the germline V gene, CDR1 is MDHEN and CDR2 is SYDVKM. CDR3 length equals 15 residues. V gave up 6 bases and J gave up 2 bases, with 11 bases separating them. CDR3 nucleotide sequence: TGTGCCAGCAGCCCTTCGACAGCTGGGGCCAACGTCCTGACTTTC. It is translated as CASSPSTAGANVLTF.

DNA for the CDR3: TGTGCCAGCAGCCCCTTCGGAGCTAGCAACGATGAGCAGTTCTTC. Residues: CASSPFGASNDEQFF. This sequence joins TRBV6-5 and TRBJ2-1; maybe TRBD2 (5 bases). The V end was cut by 6 bases, the J end by 8 bases, with 20 bases between. The CDR3 contains 15 residues. The germline CDR1 and CDR2 sequences are MNHEY and SVGAGI.

This clone was recorded a few times. The chain joins TRBV27 to TRBJ1-1; tentative D call: TRBD1 (6 bases). The CDR3 has 13 residues. The ends were cut back, 1 base at V and 5 bases at J, with 8 bases in the middle. The germline V gene encodes CDR1 MNHEY and CDR2 SMNVEV (reference sequence). The CDR3 reads CASSLYRETEAFF. The CDR3 nucleotides read TGTGCCAGCAGTTTATACAGGGAGACTGAAGCTTTCTTT.

This clone appeared a few times. The rearrangement links TRBV19 to TRBJ2-7; 7 bases align to TRBD2. After removal of 5 bases from V and 2 bases from J, the junction contained 15 bases not matched to a gene. CDR1 is LNHDA and CDR2 is SQIVND in the germline V gene (reference sequence). The CDR3 covers 17 residues. The CDR3 DNA is TGTGCCAGTAGTTTCTCGGGGGTCGGTGGGAGGGCCTACGAGCAGTACTTC. Residues: CASSFSGVGGRAYEQYF. The full variable domain, in which reference TRBV19 and TRBJ2-7 provide the parts outside the CDR3, is DGGITQSPKYLFRKEGQNVTLSCEQNLNHDAMYWYRQDPGQGLRLIYYSQIVNDFQKGDIAEGYSVSREKKESFPLTVTSAQKNPTAFYLCASSFSGVGGRAYEQYFGPGTRLTVT.